This T cell receptor beta chain was sequenced in a study of cytomegalovirus exposure and HLA in healthy donors. Findings of the study overall: Later genetic work tied a missense DCLRE1C variant to beta-chain V and J trimming. Rare TCR sequences dominated, though some public TCRs recurred in many donors.

The CDR3 runs to 14 residues. Germline CDR1 is SEHNR and CDR2 is FQNEAQ (reference sequence). The V end was cut by 3 bases, the J end by 5 bases, with 11 bases between. In its sample, this clone ranks as medium-sized. Its antigen is not known. PCR primers comprised 60 Vbeta and 13 Jbeta primers. TCRdb's copy holds only in-frame clones and misses some; the assay was immunoSEQ multiplex PCR. The table lists some 200,000 clones, 73% of them singletons. What was sequenced was PBMCs. The chain links TRBV7-9 to TRBJ2-1; D is perhaps TRBD2 (5 bases). This clonotype was sampled from a woman aged 30 to 39 in good health and CMV-seronegative. This chain's CDR3 is CASSFRGNHNEQFF. The CDR3 DNA reads as TGTGCCAGCAGCTTTCGAGGGAACCACAATGAGCAGTTCTTC.